This T cell receptor beta chain was recorded in a study of T cell changes during pregnancy in multiple sclerosis. Between the trimmed V and J ends, which lost 2 bases and 3 bases, there was a span of 6 bases. CDR3 size: 14 residues. The germline gives CDR1 SGHNT, CDR2 YYREEE (reference sequence). Assay: immunoSEQ multiplex PCR; the TCRdb copy retains only in-frame clones and omits some. This table has about 75,000 clones, more than 80% appearing once. The receptor comes from a female donor in good health, enrolled as a control in a pregnancy study. The sequencing here drew on peripheral blood, taken in the first trimester of pregnancy. V is TRBV5-4 and J is TRBJ1-6; possible D gene TRBD1, 5 bases. CDR3 amino acids: CASSFGGYNSPLHF. Here the CDR3 DNA reads TGTGCCAGCAGCTTCGGGGGCTATAATTCACCCCTCCACTTT. The full variable domain, rest sourced from reference TRBV5-4 and TRBJ1-6, is ETGVTQSPTHLIKTRGQQVTLRCSSQSGHNTVSWYQQALGQGPQFIFQYYREEENGRGNFPPRFSGLQFPNYSSELNVNALELDDSALYLCASSFGGYNSPLHFGNGTRLTVT.